The sequence of this TCR beta chain was determined in a study of Ad26.COV2.S vaccination and SARS-CoV-2 variants. Study in general: Dosing was one shot or two shots 56 days apart. General observations from the study: Vaccine recipients posted higher spike-specific TCR breadth than their placebo counterparts. Reportedly, spike-specific CD8+ and CD4+ T cell responses achieved substantial breadth once vaccination had taken place.

The V end was cut by 1 base, the J end by 5 bases, with 14 bases between. CDR3 length: 15 residues. Per the germline V gene, CDR1 is KGHSH and CDR2 is LQKENI. The treatment denotes: roughly 20 received Ad26.COV2.S at low or high dose, single or two shots; 5 received placebo; per-sample allocation not given. Sampling was done on day 63 after the first vaccine or placebo injection. Repertoires were generated with immunoSEQ multiplex PCR, while TCRdb's copy carries only in-frame clones and drops some. The sample carries approximately 400,000 clones, about 88% recorded once. Regarding this clone: Its antigen remains unknown.

The sequencing used peripheral blood, collected in a trial of Ad26.COV2.S vaccine versus placebo. This clonotype originated in a person aged 18 to 59 who received the Ad26.COV2.S COVID-19 vaccine or a placebo. The rearrangement links TRBV18 to TRBJ2-5; D perhaps matches TRBD1 (6 bases). The CDR3 sequence is CASSPQPPQGETQYF. CDR3 nucleotides: TGTGCCAGCTCACCACAACCCCCCCAGGGGGAGACCCAGTACTTC.